This T cell receptor (beta chain) was profiled in a study of monozygotic twins with inflammatory bowel disease. The study, taken as a whole, reports: The inverse Simpson measure of TCRbeta diversity was lower in IBD patients than in healthy co-twins. Varying immunosuppressive regimens may have increased patient repertoire variability.

TCRdb re-called the 5' RACE reads, yielding one record per CDR3 amino acid sequence without DNA. Recorded here are about 450,000 distinct CDR3 sequences; the top ten clones represent roughly 2.3%. With regard to this clonotype: No antigen is known for it.

The germline V gene encodes CDR1 MDHEN and CDR2 SYDVKM. The CDR3 has 14 amino acids. A 2.5 ml blood sample was drawn per donor. Whole blood supplied total RNA, and T cells were not sorted. J is TRBJ2-7 and V is TRBV28; TCRdb picks TRBD2, but there is no DNA to check that call. Sequencing used blood. The clonotype was recovered from a human donor with ulcerative colitis or Crohn's disease, or a healthy co-twin of an affected twin (not recorded which). The CDR3 spells CASSETSGRKSWYF.